The clone carrying this T cell receptor beta chain was seen just once. Its antigen remains unknown. This entry is derived from a study of OX40 agonist ivuxolimab in advanced cancers. At the level of the study: Age averaged around 58 years (range roughly 23 to 85), and around 78% were male.

Clones were read by immunoSEQ multiplex PCR, and TCRdb kept only the in-frame ones, dropping some. The sample yields approximately 58,000 clones, about 91% seen once. Study conclusions and caveats: Both blood CD4+ and CD8+ T cells showed clonal growth by week 6 at 0.1 to 3.0 mg/kg.

V was shortened by 8 bases and J by 6 bases, with 5 bases between the two germline ends. Per germline, CDR1 SNHLY and CDR2 FYNNEI. The CDR3 loop spans 10 amino acids. Patients were excluded for autoimmune disease history or systemic immunosuppression. The sequence derives from an adult with an advanced solid tumor such as melanoma, head and neck, liver or kidney cancer. The V call is TRBV2, the J call TRBJ2-1; D is ambiguous. The sequences come from CD4+ or CD8+ T cells sorted from blood, collected in a trial of the OX40 agonist ivuxolimab. The CDR3 spells CASEANEQFF. The DNA for the CDR3 is TGTGCCAGCGAGGCCAATGAGCAGTTCTTC.